The 26 T cell receptor beta chains reported below all come from one sample, sequenced in a study of T-cell reconstitution after alpha-beta-depleted transplantation in children. It was with unique molecular identifiers that the TCRbeta library was prepared. Via MiXCR, TCRdb re-called the PCR reads, giving one row per CDR3 protein. Of approximately 350,000 distinct CDR3 sequences listed, 13% are singletons. The source was PBMCs, collected from the stem cell graft. These receptors were collected from a human donor who donated a stem cell graft to a child with Fanconi anemia.

This clonotype showed up just once. This chain links TRBV20-1 with TRBJ2-2; 7 bases map to TRBD1. V shed 5 bases and J 4 bases; nucleotides not matched to a gene: 7. Germline V gene data show CDR1 as DFQATT and CDR2 as SNEGSKA (reference sequence). CDR3 length: 14 residues. As DNA, the CDR3 is TGCAGTGCTCCGGACAGGATTACCACCGGGGAGCTGTTTTTT. It specifies CSAPDRITTGELFF.

This clonotype was observed a handful of times. The rearrangement uses TRBV7-2 and TRBJ1-1; D is ambiguous. Germline V lookup: CDR1 SGHTA, CDR2 FQGNSA. Trimming took off 0 bases at V and 0 bases at J, with 20 bases between the two ends. CDR3 length equals 19 residues. CDR3 residues: CASSLARTSRGHMNTEAFF. The CDR3 DNA sequence: TGTGCCAGCAGCTTAGCCCGGACCTCCCGCGGGCACATGAACACTGAAGCTTTCTTT.

This clonotype was seen more than once but under ten times. The chain is built from TRBV5-1 and TRBJ1-2; 7 nucleotides line up with TRBD1. Germline CDR1 SGHRS, CDR2 YFSETQ. The CDR3 extends over 15 amino acids. After removal of 0 bases from V and 5 bases from J, the junction contained 7 bases not matched to a gene. The CDR3 spells CASSLAPDRVYGYTF. The CDR3, as DNA: TGCGCCAGCAGCTTGGCCCCCGACAGGGTGTATGGCTACACCTTC.

The V and J genes are TRBV12-3 or TRBV12-4 and TRBJ1-2; D is ambiguous. The CDR3 covers 13 residues. V lost 3 bases and J 4 bases, leaving 9 bases between the germline ends. The CDR3 reads CASSFQTGYGYTF. CDR3 nucleotide sequence: TGTGCCAGCAGTTTCCAGACTGGCTATGGCTACACCTTC.

This clonotype was picked up a small number of times. This rearrangement joins TRBV4-2 to TRBJ1-1, with 11 bases that match TRBD1. From germline, CDR1 is LGHNA and CDR2 YNFKEQ. V lost 3 bases and J lost 3; bases outside the gene matches: 3. The CDR3 totals 15 residues. The CDR3 DNA reads TGTGCCAGCAGCCATGGGACAGGGGGGGACACTGAAGCTTTCTTT. Its translation: CASSHGTGGDTEAFF.

This clonotype was recorded at least ten times. The chain employs TRBV29-1 and TRBJ2-3; a weak D match, TRBD1 (7 bases). The V end was cut by 2 bases, the J end by 3 bases, with 9 bases between. This CDR3 region has 13 residues. Germline values: CDR1 SQVTM, CDR2 ANQGSEA. The CDR3 reads CSVEQGGTDTQYF. CDR3 sequence (DNA): TGCAGCGTTGAACAGGGGGGAACAGATACGCAGTATTTT.

J is TRBJ1-6 and V is TRBV20-1; no reliable D call. V shed 3 bases and J shed 0 bases, with 9 bases lying between them. The length of the CDR3 is 15 residues. Germline lookup yields CDR1 DFQATT and CDR2 SNEGSKA (reference sequence). CDR3 protein: CSASGSSSYNSPLHF. For the CDR3, the DNA is TGCAGTGCTAGCGGCAGTAGCTCCTATAATTCACCCCTCCACTTT.

This clonotype has at least ten counts. The genes are TRBV12-3 or TRBV12-4 and TRBJ2-2; TRBD1 might be the D (6 bases). V gave up 1 base and J gave up 2 bases, with 8 bases separating them. This CDR3 has 15 residues. This CDR3 reads CASSLGGHNTGELFF. The CDR3 DNA sequence: TGTGCCAGCAGTTTAGGGGGACATAACACCGGGGAGCTGTTTTTT.

The sample holds many counts of this clonotype. V and J are TRBV2 and TRBJ2-1; TRBD1 matches 11 bases. V shed 5 bases and J 7 bases; nucleotides not matched to a gene: 7. Germline CDR1 reads SNHLY; CDR2 reads FYNNEI. This CDR3 has 15 amino acids. For the CDR3, the DNA is TGTGCCAGCAGTCGAATCGGGACAGGGGGTAATGAGCAGTTCTTC. Residues: CASSRIGTGGNEQFF. Full variable domain (rest looked up from reference TRBV2 and TRBJ2-1): EPEVTQTPSHQVTQMGQEVILRCVPISNHLYFYWYRQILGQKVEFLVSFYNNEISEKSEIFDDQFSVERPDGSNFTLKIRSTKLEDSAMYFCASSRIGTGGNEQFFGPGTRLTVL.

This chain connects TRBV3-1 to TRBJ1-6; D gene ambiguous. The ends were cut back, 3 bases at V and 13 bases at J, with 13 bases in the middle. The CDR3 totals 13 residues. Germline lookup yields CDR1 LGHDT and CDR2 YNNKEL (reference sequence). The CDR3 region is CASSHRTMSPLHF. The CDR3 DNA reads TGTGCCAGCAGCCACCGGACCATGAGCCCCCTCCACTTT. The full variable domain, its missing parts supplied by reference TRBV3-1 and TRBJ1-6, is DTAVSQTPKYLVTQMGNDKSIKCEQNLGHDTMYWYKQDSKKFLKIMFSYNNKELIINETVPNRFSPKSPDKAHLNLHINSLELGDSAVYFCASSHRTMSPLHFGNGTRLTVT.

The chain couples TRBV4-2 to TRBJ1-2; D is unresolved. The V and J ends lost 0 bases and 0 bases respectively, with 8 bases between them. The CDR3 has 15 amino acids. In germline, CDR1 is LGHNA, CDR2 YNFKEQ. The CDR3 here is CASSQERVTNYGYTF. DNA for the CDR3: TGTGCCAGCAGCCAAGAGAGGGTGACTAACTATGGCTACACCTTC.

This rearrangement joins TRBV7-8 to TRBJ2-3; 7 nucleotides line up with TRBD1. CDR1 is SGHVS, CDR2 FQNEAQ, per germline. Trimming at V came to 5 bases and at J to 7 bases, leaving 6 bases not matched to a gene. The CDR3 is made up of 13 amino acids. The CDR3 region has the DNA TGTGCCAGCAGCGACAGGGCCAGTAATACGCAGTATTTT. Translation: CASSDRASNTQYF.

At least ten counts were recorded for this clonotype. The gene calls are TRBV6-1 and TRBJ2-2; 9 bases line up with TRBD1. This CDR3 contains 14 residues. CDR1 and CDR2 from the germline V gene are MNHNS and SASEGT. Losses at the gene ends were 6 bases for V and 4 bases for J; bases not matched to a gene: 3. The CDR3, as DNA: TGTGCCAGCAGAGAGACAGGGGGCACCGGGGAGCTGTTTTTT. It specifies CASRETGGTGELFF.

This clonotype was seen a few times. This chain uses TRBV11-2 with TRBJ2-5; TRBD2 aligns across 7 bases. This CDR3 is 13 amino acids long. V lost 1 base, J lost 11 bases, and 7 bases stayed unmatched. The germline V gene encodes CDR1 SGHAT and CDR2 FQNNGV. CDR3 residues: CASSLGAGVLQYF. CDR3 DNA: TGTGCCAGCAGCTTAGGGGCGGGGGTGCTTCAGTACTTC.

This clonotype was seen only once. V gene TRBV4-2 combines with J gene TRBJ2-1; TRBD2 matches 9 bases. The CDR3 extends over 18 amino acids. In germline, CDR1 is LGHNA, CDR2 YNFKEQ. J was trimmed by 4 bases and V by 3 bases; bases with no gene match: 13. The CDR3 DNA reads TGTGCCAGCAGCCACGCACAGGTCCTAGCGGGGACTTACAATGAGCAGTTCTTC. Amino acids: CASSHAQVLAGTYNEQFF.

This sequence joins TRBV12-3 or TRBV12-4 and TRBJ2-1, with 8 bases identical to TRBD2. CDR3 size: 13 residues. The junction had 12 bases not matched to a gene; V was cut back by 11 bases and J by 9 bases. CDR3 sequence (DNA): TGTGCCTGCTGTTTAGGCGGGGGGCGTGAGCAGTTCTTC. Translation gives CACCLGGGREQFF.

At least ten counts were recorded for this clonotype. J is TRBJ2-1 and V is TRBV7-8; D possibly corresponds to TRBD1 (6 bases). Trimming took 6 bases from V and 6 from J, leaving 18 bases between them. Germline-derived CDR1 and CDR2 are SGHVS and FQNEAQ. The CDR3 sequence is 15 residues long. CDR3 sequence: CASRLGRVTGNEQFF. The CDR3 DNA reads TGTGCCAGCAGACTAGGACGAGTGACAGGCAATGAGCAGTTCTTC.

The chain employs TRBV4-2 and TRBJ1-2; D may be TRBD1 (5 bases). V lost 4 bases and J 4 bases, leaving 16 bases between the germline ends. Per germline, CDR1 LGHNA and CDR2 YNFKEQ. The CDR3 spans 15 residues. Written as DNA, the CDR3 is TGTGCCAGCAGCCCTGGGGACGGCGGAACCTATGGCTACACCTTC. Translated: CASSPGDGGTYGYTF.

This clonotype turned up a few times. This sequence joins TRBV27 and TRBJ2-3, with 7 positions matching TRBD2. The V segment lost 5 bases and the J segment 0 bases; nucleotides outside the gene matches: 8. Germline CDR1 is MNHEY and CDR2 is SMNVEV (reference sequence). The CDR3 is made up of 16 amino acids. The CDR3 here is CASSLLGGLSTDTQYF. CDR3 coding DNA: TGTGCCAGCAGTCTTTTGGGGGGACTAAGCACAGATACGCAGTATTTT.

J is TRBJ1-2 and V is TRBV7-2; 10 bases are a match to TRBD1. Germline values: CDR1 SGHTA, CDR2 FQGNSA. Germline trimming cut 1 base from V and 12 bases from J; bases unmatched to any gene: 5. The CDR3 is 13 residues long. The CDR3 protein is CASSLGQGAQNTF. In DNA form, the CDR3 reads TGTGCCAGCAGCTTAGGACAGGGGGCGCAGAACACCTTC.

This clonotype was counted ten times or more. This sequence joins TRBV16 and TRBJ1-1; D possibly corresponds to TRBD1 (5 bases). V lost 10 bases and J 3 bases, leaving 15 bases between the germline ends. The CDR3 runs to 13 residues. Germline V lookup: CDR1 KGHSY, CDR2 FQNENV. The CDR3, as DNA: TGTGCCATTACTCCTTGGGGGGACACTGAAGCTTTCTTT. Residues: CAITPWGDTEAFF.

This clonotype was found many times. The rearrangement uses TRBV7-2 and TRBJ2-5; D not resolved. The length of the CDR3 is 13 residues. Trimming stripped 4 bases from V and 4 bases from J, with 10 bases between. CDR1 and CDR2 (germline): SGHTA, FQGNSA. CDR3 amino acids: CASSYLRAETQYF. DNA for the CDR3: TGTGCCAGCAGCTACCTTAGGGCAGAGACCCAGTACTTC.

This clonotype was counted many times. This chain links TRBV27 with TRBJ1-5; 8 nucleotides line up with TRBD1. The CDR3 runs to 16 residues. Germline lookup yields CDR1 MNHEY and CDR2 SMNVEV (reference sequence). J lost 3 bases, V lost 4 bases, and 8 bases had no gene match. In DNA, the CDR3 is TGTGCCAGCAGTTCCTACAGGGGGGGATCCAATCAGCCCCAGCATTTT. This translates into CASSSYRGGSNQPQHF.

There are many counts of this clonotype. The chain couples TRBV12-3 or TRBV12-4 to TRBJ1-6; D is unclear. The CDR3 sequence is 13 residues long. V lost 3 bases and J lost 8, with 8 bases in between. CDR3 DNA: TGTGCCAGCAGTTTGGGAACCTATTCACCCCTCCACTTT. As protein: CASSLGTYSPLHF.

V and J are TRBV18 and TRBJ1-6, with D hard to call. The CDR3 covers 12 residues. V was cut by 3 bases and J by 14 bases, with 11 bases left in between. Per the germline V gene, CDR1 is KGHSH and CDR2 is LQKENI. Written as DNA, the CDR3 is TGTGCCAGCTCACCCAACACCCCCACCCTCCACTTT. Amino acid sequence: CASSPNTPTLHF.

This clonotype came up many times. V usage is TRBV20-1 and J usage is TRBJ2-1; possibly TRBD1 for D (6 bases). V was cut by 5 bases and J by 7 bases, with 15 bases left in between. The CDR3 is 13 amino acids. The V gene's germline CDR1 is DFQATT and CDR2 SNEGSKA (reference sequence). The CDR3 sequence: CSAENSRGNEQFF. DNA of the CDR3: TGCAGTGCTGAAAATTCCAGGGGAAATGAGCAGTTCTTC.